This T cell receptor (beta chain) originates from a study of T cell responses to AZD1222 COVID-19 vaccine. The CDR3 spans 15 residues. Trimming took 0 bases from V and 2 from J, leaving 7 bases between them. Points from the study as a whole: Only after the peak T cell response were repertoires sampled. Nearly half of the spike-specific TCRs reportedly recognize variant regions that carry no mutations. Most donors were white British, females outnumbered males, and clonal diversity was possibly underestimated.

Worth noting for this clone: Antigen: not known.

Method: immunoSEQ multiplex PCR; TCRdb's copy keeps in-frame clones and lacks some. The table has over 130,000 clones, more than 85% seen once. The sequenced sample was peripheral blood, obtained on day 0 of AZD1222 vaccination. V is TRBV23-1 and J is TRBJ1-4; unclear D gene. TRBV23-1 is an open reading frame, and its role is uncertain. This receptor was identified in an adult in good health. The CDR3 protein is CASSQSWRTNEKLFF. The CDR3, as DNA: TGCGCCAGCAGTCAATCGTGGAGGACTAATGAAAAACTGTTTTTT.